Each of the 14 T cell receptor beta chains below was sequenced from the same sample in a study of PD-L1 blockade in urothelial cancer (dated by TCRdb to the late 2010s). The time point label corresponds to: peripheral blood 6 weeks after treatment start. The library was generated by the immunoSEQ multiplex PCR assay. TCRdb retrieved this table from immuneACCESS and kept in-frame rearrangements only. Not all clones are present; in checked studies, unresolved V genes account for under half, and no reason is known for the remainder. The sample data list around 49,000 clones, and about 88% of these were observed just once. The ten largest clones take up 2.4% of the sample. Source: PBMCs, taken around atezolizumab (anti-PD-L1) treatment. These receptors were obtained from a man aged 60 to 69 with urothelial cancer.

As concerns this clone: The same CDR3 can be traced to other DNA sequences in this sample. V usage is TRBV6-5 and J usage is TRBJ1-1; D is ambiguous. The V and J ends lost 0 bases and 4 bases respectively, with 6 bases between them. CDR3 length equals 13 residues. The germline CDR1 and CDR2 sequences are MNHEY and SVGAGI. CDR3 sequence: CASSYSRITEAFF. The CDR3 DNA reads TGTGCCAGCAGTTACTCGAGAATCACTGAAGCTTTCTTT.

The chain is built from TRBV5-1 and TRBJ2-7; D perhaps matches TRBD2 (6 bases). The germline CDR1 and CDR2 sequences are SGHRS and YFSETQ. The CDR3 spans 15 residues. V lost 4 bases, J lost 2 bases, and 16 bases lay in between. The CDR3 protein is CASSPRRGLTYEQYF. The CDR3 DNA reads TGCGCCAGCAGCCCCCGCCGGGGGTTAACCTACGAGCAGTACTTC.

The rearrangement joins TRBV6-1 to TRBJ2-2; 7 bases fit TRBD1. Germline CDR1 MNHNS, CDR2 SASEGT. The length of the CDR3 is 14 residues. Trimming took 10 bases from V and 4 from J; bases not matched to a gene: 9. The CDR3 DNA follows: TGTGCCACCTCTAAGGGACAGACCACCGGGGAGCTGTTTTTT. Its protein product is CATSKGQTTGELFF.

The rearrangement uses TRBV28 and TRBJ2-3; perhaps TRBD2 as D (6 bases). The V end was cut by 9 bases, the J end by 1 base, with 20 bases between. From germline, CDR1 is MDHEN and CDR2 SYDVKM. There are 16 residues in the CDR3. The CDR3, as DNA: TGTGCCAGTAGTGACCTAAGCGGGTTCCGCACAGATACGCAGTATTTT. This gives the protein CASSDLSGFRTDTQYF.

The V and J genes are TRBV6-5 and TRBJ1-2, with 11 nucleotides matching TRBD1. J gave up 4 bases and V 6 bases, and 4 bases lay outside the gene matches. The germline V gene encodes CDR1 MNHEY and CDR2 SVGAGI. CDR3 length: 14 amino acids. The CDR3 sequence is CASRGQGAGYGYTF. CDR3 DNA sequence: TGTGCCAGCAGAGGACAGGGGGCGGGCTATGGCTACACCTTC.

As regards this clone: The junction departs from the called germline gene at one end, perhaps through a read error. The genes are TRBV5-1 and TRBJ1-5; unclear D gene. CDR3 length equals 15 residues. Germline assignment: CDR1 SGHRS and CDR2 YFSETQ. The CDR3 DNA reads as TGCGCCAGCAGCTTGGACGGAGTTAGCAAGCAGCCCCAGCATTTT. This gives the protein CASSLDGVSKQPQHF.

The sample holds one count of this clone. The rearrangement links TRBV25-1 to TRBJ2-4; D possibly corresponds to TRBD2 (6 bases). V lost 6 bases and J lost 6, with 15 bases in between. This CDR3 has 14 amino acids. From germline, CDR1 is MGHDK and CDR2 SYGVNS. The CDR3 DNA reads TGTGCCAGCAGGGAGGGCGGATTTGGAAACATTCAGTACTTC. Protein product: CASREGGFGNIQYF. The full variable domain, in which reference TRBV25-1 and TRBJ2-4 provide the parts outside the CDR3, is EADIYQTPRYLVIGTGKKITLECSQTMGHDKMYWYQQDPGMELHLIHYSYGVNSTEKGDLSSESTVSRIRTEHFPLTLESARPSHTSQYLCASREGGFGNIQYFGAGTRLSVL.

The chain employs TRBV27 and TRBJ2-5, with 8 bases identical to TRBD2. The CDR3 runs to 15 residues. Trimming took 5 bases from V and 4 from J; bases not matched to a gene: 9. From germline, CDR1 is MNHEY and CDR2 SMNVEV (reference sequence). The CDR3: CASSRGGVFRETQYF. As DNA, the CDR3 is TGTGCCAGCAGTCGGGGGGGCGTGTTCCGAGAGACCCAGTACTTC.

The chain has TRBV9 and TRBJ2-3; no clear D. CDR3 length equals 14 residues. With 0 bases removed from V and 4 bases from J, the gap between germline ends came to 9 bases. Germline V gives CDR1 SGDLS, CDR2 YYNGEE. CDR3 sequence (DNA): TGTGCCAGCAGCGTAGGGCTAGATGCAGATACGCAGTATTTT. Protein: CASSVGLDADTQYF.

The chain combines TRBV9 with TRBJ2-7; 7 positions agree with TRBD2. This CDR3 contains 14 residues. The germline V gene encodes CDR1 SGDLS and CDR2 YYNGEE. V shed 2 bases, J shed 3 bases, and the junction held 5 bases outside the gene matches. The CDR3 loop reads CASSVGTKDYEQYF. CDR3 in DNA: TGTGCCAGCAGCGTCGGGACTAAAGACTACGAGCAGTACTTC.

The sample holds a few counts of this clone. CDR3 in DNA: TGCGCCAGCAGCTTGGGAGGCAGGGTACGCGAAAAACTGTTTTTT. This sequence encodes CASSLGGRVREKLFF. J is TRBJ1-4 and V is TRBV5-1; tentatively, D is TRBD1 (5 bases). This CDR3 has 15 residues. The V gene lost 0 bases and the J gene lost 8 bases, with 14 bases spanning the gap. Germline V gene lookup returns CDR1 SGHRS and CDR2 YFSETQ.

The J gene is TRBJ2-1, the V gene TRBV19; 9 nucleotides line up with TRBD1. V was pared by 5 bases and J by 5 bases, with 10 bases of the junction left unmatched. Germline V lookup: CDR1 LNHDA, CDR2 SQIVND (reference sequence). The CDR3 runs to 16 residues. CDR3 DNA sequence: TGTGCCAGTAGTGTCGCACAGGGGGCAATAAACAATGAGCAGTTCTTC. Amino acid sequence: CASSVAQGAINNEQFF.

The chain carries TRBV2 and TRBJ1-5; D not resolved. Trimming took off 7 bases at V and 2 bases at J, with 12 bases between the two ends. CDR1 SNHLY and CDR2 FYNNEI come from the germline V gene. CDR3 length equals 14 residues. The CDR3 is CASNGGVGNQPQHF. For the CDR3, the DNA is TGTGCCAGCAATGGCGGGGTCGGCAATCAGCCCCAGCATTTT.

This chain joins TRBV7-9 and TRBJ1-3, with 10 bases matching TRBD1. V was pared by 2 bases and J by 3 bases, with 7 bases of the junction left unmatched. The germline CDR1 and CDR2 sequences are SEHNR and FQNEAQ (reference sequence). The CDR3 is 17 amino acids. In nucleotides, the CDR3 is TGTGCCAGCAGCTTACTCCTCGGACAGGGGGATGGAAACACCATATATTTT. The encoded protein is CASSLLLGQGDGNTIYF.